The clone carrying this T cell receptor beta chain was observed a handful of times. Its antigen is as yet unknown. Antigen-specific CD4+ T cells were expanded with viral peptide pools in the ViraFEST assay before sequencing. Culturing for around 10 days preceded CD4+ T cell isolation. According to the study, vaccine recipients showed no prior SARS-CoV-2 infection and negative nucleocapsid antibodies. Days 3 and 7 were when half the medium was replaced with IL-2 medium. Profiling relied on immunoSEQ multiplex PCR, and the TCRdb table lists in-frame clones only, not all of them. The top ten hold about 9.9% of the sample, which has fewer than 25,000 clones, approximately 70% seen once. The sample is drawn from a study of vaccination effects on CD4 cells after COVID-19. V lost 2 bases and J 6 bases, leaving 13 bases between the germline ends. The CDR3 extends over 14 amino acids. In germline, CDR1 is MNHEY, CDR2 SVGAGI.

This TCR derives from a human donor who received a COVID-19 vaccine. The V call is TRBV6-5, the J call TRBJ1-1; tentative D call: TRBD1 (6 bases). The starting material was CD4+ T cells from PBMCs cultured with HCoV-NL63 spike peptides, obtained before COVID-19 vaccination. CDR3 loop: CASSYGQGLAEAFF. The CDR3 DNA reads as TGTGCCAGCAGTTACGGCCAGGGGCTGGCTGAAGCTTTCTTT.